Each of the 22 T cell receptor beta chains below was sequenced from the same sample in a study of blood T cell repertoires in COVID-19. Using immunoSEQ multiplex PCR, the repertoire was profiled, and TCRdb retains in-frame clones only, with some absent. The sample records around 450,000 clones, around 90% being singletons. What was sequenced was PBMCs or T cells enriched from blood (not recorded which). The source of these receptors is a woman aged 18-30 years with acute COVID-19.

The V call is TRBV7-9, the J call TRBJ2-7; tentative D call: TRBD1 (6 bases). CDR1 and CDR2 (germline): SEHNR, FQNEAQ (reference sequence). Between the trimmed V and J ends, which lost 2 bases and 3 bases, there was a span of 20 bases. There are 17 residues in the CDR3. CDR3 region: CASSLPVTGADLYEQYF. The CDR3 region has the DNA TGTGCCAGCAGCTTACCCGTGACAGGAGCTGACCTCTACGAGCAGTACTTC.

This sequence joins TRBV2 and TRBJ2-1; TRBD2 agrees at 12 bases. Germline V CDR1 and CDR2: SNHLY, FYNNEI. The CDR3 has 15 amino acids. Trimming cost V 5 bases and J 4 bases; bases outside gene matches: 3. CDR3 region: CASSLTSGGYNEQFF. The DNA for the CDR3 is TGTGCCAGCAGTTTGACTAGCGGGGGTTACAATGAGCAGTTCTTC.

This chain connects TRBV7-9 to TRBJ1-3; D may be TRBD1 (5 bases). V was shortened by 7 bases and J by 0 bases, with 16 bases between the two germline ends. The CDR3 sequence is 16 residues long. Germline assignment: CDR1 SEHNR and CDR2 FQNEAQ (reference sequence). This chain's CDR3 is CASTGFRQSSGNTIYF. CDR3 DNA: TGTGCCAGCACCGGATTTCGACAGAGCTCTGGAAACACCATATATTTT.

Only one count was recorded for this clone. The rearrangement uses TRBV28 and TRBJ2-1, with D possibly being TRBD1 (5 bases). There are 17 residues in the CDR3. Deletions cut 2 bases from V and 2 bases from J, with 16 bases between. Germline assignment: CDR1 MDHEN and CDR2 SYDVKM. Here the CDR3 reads CASSLRGQATAYNEQFF. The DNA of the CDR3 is TGTGCCAGCAGTTTAAGGGGTCAGGCGACAGCCTACAATGAGCAGTTCTTC.

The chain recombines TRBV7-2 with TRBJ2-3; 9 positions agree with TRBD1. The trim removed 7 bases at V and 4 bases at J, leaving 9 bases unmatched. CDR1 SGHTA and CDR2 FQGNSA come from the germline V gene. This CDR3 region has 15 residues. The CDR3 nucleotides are TGTGCCAGCACCGTAACGGGACAGGGAGCAGATACGCAGTATTTT. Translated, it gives CASTVTGQGADTQYF.

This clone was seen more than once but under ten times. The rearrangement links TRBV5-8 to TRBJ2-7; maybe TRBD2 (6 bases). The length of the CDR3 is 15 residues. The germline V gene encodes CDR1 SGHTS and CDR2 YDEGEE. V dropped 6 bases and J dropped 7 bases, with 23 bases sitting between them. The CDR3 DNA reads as TGTGCCAGCATTCGTGCCCCGGGGGTTTCCATGGAGCAGTACTTC. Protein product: CASIRAPGVSMEQYF.

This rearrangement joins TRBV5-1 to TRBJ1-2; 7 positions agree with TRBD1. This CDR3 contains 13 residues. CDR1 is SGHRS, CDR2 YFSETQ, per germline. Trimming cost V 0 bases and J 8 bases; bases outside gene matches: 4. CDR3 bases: TGCGCCAGCAGCTTGGGGACAGGCGAGGGCTACACCTTC. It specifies CASSLGTGEGYTF. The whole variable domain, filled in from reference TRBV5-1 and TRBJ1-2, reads KAGVTQTPRYLIKTRGQQVTLSCSPISGHRSVSWYQQTPGQGLQFLFEYFSETQRNKGNFPGRFSGRQFSNSRSEMNVSTLELGDSALYLCASSLGTGEGYTFGSGTRLTVV.

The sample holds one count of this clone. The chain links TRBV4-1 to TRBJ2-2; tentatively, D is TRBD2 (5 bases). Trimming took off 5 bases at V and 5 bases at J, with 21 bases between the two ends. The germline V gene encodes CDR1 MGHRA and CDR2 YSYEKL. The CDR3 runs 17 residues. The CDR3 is CASSEQTRSGVTGELFF. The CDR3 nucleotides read TGCGCCAGCAGCGAACAAACTAGGAGTGGAGTTACCGGGGAGCTGTTTTTT.

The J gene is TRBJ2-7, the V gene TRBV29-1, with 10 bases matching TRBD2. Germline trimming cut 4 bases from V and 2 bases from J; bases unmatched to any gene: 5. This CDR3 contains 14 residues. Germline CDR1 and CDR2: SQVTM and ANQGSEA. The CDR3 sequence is CSVARLAGAYEQYF. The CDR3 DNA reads TGCAGCGTTGCTCGTCTAGCGGGAGCCTACGAGCAGTACTTC.

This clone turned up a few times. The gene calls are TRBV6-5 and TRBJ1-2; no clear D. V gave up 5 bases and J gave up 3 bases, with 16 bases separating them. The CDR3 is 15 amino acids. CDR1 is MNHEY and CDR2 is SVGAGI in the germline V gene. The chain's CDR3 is CASSPRRTQDYGYTF. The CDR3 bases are TGTGCCAGCAGTCCACGGAGGACCCAAGACTATGGCTACACCTTC.

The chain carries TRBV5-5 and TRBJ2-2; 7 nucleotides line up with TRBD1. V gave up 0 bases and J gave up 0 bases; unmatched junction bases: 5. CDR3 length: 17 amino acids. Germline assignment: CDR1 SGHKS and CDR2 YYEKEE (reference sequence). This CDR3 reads CASSLGWGQPNTGELFF. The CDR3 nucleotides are TGTGCCAGCAGCTTGGGTTGGGGACAGCCGAACACCGGGGAGCTGTTTTTT.

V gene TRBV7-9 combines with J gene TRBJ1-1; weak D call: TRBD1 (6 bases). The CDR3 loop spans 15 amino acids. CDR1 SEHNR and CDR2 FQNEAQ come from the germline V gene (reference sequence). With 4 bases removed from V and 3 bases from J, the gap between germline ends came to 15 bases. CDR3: CASSWGGGHDTEAFF. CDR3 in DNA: TGTGCCAGCAGCTGGGGCGGGGGGCACGACACTGAAGCTTTCTTT.

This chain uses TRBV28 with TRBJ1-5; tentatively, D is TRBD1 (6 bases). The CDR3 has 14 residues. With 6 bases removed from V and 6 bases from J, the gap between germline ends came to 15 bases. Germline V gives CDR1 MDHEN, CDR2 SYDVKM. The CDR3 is CASRKTTGTQPQHF. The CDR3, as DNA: TGTGCCAGCAGGAAAACTACAGGGACTCAGCCCCAGCATTTT.

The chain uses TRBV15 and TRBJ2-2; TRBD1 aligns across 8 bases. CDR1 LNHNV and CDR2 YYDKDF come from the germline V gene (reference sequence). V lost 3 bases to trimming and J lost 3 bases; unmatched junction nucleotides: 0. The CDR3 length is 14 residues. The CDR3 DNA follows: TGTGCCACCAGCAGGGGACAGGACACCGGGGAGCTGTTTTTT. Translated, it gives CATSRGQDTGELFF.

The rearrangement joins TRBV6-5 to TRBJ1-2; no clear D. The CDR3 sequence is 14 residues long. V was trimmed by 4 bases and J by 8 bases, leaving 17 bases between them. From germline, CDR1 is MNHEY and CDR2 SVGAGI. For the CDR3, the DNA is TGTGCCAGCAGTTCCACGGGAATCACGGGCGGCTACACCTTC. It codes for CASSSTGITGGYTF.

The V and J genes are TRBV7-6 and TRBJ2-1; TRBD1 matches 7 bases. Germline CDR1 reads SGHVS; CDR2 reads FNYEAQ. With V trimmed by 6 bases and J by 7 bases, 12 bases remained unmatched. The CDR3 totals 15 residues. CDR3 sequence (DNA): TGTGCCAGCAGTCCGGGCAGGGGGATGGGTAATGAGCAGTTCTTC. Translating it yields CASSPGRGMGNEQFF.

CDR3 coding DNA: TGTGCCAGCAGCTTAGGCACGGTAACGAACGGCTACACCTTC. Protein product: CASSLGTVTNGYTF. This chain connects TRBV13 to TRBJ1-2; D is unclear. Germline V gives CDR1 PRHDT, CDR2 FYEKMQ (reference sequence). Between the trimmed V and J ends, which lost 0 bases and 8 bases, there was a span of 13 bases. The CDR3 has 14 residues.

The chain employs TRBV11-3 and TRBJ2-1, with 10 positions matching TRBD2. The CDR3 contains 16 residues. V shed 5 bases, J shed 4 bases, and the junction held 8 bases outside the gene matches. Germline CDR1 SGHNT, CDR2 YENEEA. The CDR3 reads CASSTSGGARYNEQFF. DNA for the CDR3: TGTGCCAGCAGCACGAGCGGGGGGGCCCGGTACAATGAGCAGTTCTTC.

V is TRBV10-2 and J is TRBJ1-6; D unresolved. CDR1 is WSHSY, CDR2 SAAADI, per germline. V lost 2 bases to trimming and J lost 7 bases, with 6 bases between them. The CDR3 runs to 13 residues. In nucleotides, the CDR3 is TGCGCCAGCAGTGAGCCCGGGAATTCACCCCTCCACTTT. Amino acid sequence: CASSEPGNSPLHF.

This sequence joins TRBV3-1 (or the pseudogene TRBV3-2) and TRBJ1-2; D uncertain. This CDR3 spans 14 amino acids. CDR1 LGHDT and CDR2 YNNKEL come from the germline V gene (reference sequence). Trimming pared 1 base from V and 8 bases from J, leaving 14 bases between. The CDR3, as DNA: TGTGCCAGCAGCCAAGCATCGGGAGCGGGCGGCTACACCTTC. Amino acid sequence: CASSQASGAGGYTF.

The DNA for the CDR3 is TGCAGTGCTAGTAAACCCGGGACAGGGGGCTACGAGCAGTACTTC. It yields the protein CSASKPGTGGYEQYF. This chain connects TRBV20-1 to TRBJ2-7; 11 nucleotides align to TRBD1. The CDR3 contains 15 residues. The junction had 7 bases not matched to a gene; V was cut back by 3 bases and J by 3 bases. Germline V gives CDR1 DFQATT, CDR2 SNEGSKA (reference sequence).

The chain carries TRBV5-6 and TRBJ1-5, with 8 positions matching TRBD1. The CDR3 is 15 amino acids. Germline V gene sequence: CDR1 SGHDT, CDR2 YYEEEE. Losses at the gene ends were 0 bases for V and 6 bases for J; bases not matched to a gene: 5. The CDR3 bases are TGTGCCAGCAGCTTGGACAGGGGGTCGGCTCAGCCCCAGCATTTT. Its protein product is CASSLDRGSAQPQHF.